Below are 20 T cell receptor beta chains sequenced from a single sample in a study of blood T cells in healthy people across ages (dated by TCRdb to about 2015). Library preparation employed 5' RACE. The sequencing machine was an Illumina HiSeq 2500. A second PCR of 7 to 11 cycles was performed with a sample-barcoded 5' primer and a J-beta primer mix. Using fastp trimming at Q25 and MiXCR clonotype assembly, TCRdb reanalyzed the public sequencing data and kept in-frame beta chains. Rows with one shared CDR3 protein collapse into an entry with the most common genes and DNA. The sample table contains around 1.5 million distinct CDR3 sequences; only one count was recorded for about 35% of them. Clones ranked in the top ten supply approximately 11% of the sample. The material sequenced was blood. These receptor sequences come from a woman in her twenties or thirties in good health.

This chain connects TRBV27 to TRBJ2-1; 12 bases line up with TRBD2. This CDR3 has 19 amino acids. Unmatched junction bases numbered 19, after V lost 6 bases and J lost 7 bases. CDR1 and CDR2 (germline): MNHEY, SMNVEV (reference sequence). The CDR3 DNA follows: TGTGCCAGCAGCCATCGACTAGCGGGAGCCTCAGTGGGTACGAATGAGCAGTTCTTC. This sequence encodes CASSHRLAGASVGTNEQFF.

This clonotype was observed a few times. The chain carries TRBV20-1 and TRBJ1-5; weak D call: TRBD1 (5 bases). Germline CDR1 reads DFQATT; CDR2 reads SNEGSKA (reference sequence). Trimming took off 5 bases at V and 9 bases at J, with 11 bases between the two ends. CDR3 length: 11 residues. The CDR3 nucleotides are TGCAGTGCTCAGCGGGACTTGCCCCAGCATTTT. Translating it yields CSAQRDLPQHF.

In its sample, this clonotype was seen many times. V usage is TRBV12-3 or TRBV12-4 and J usage is TRBJ2-1, with 9 bases lining up with TRBD2. This CDR3 has 16 amino acids. The J segment lost 6 bases and the V segment lost 2 bases, leaving 8 bases of the junction unmatched. Written as DNA, the CDR3 is TGTGCCAGCAGTTTACGGTCTAGCGGGATTACCAATGAGCAGTTCTTC. This codes for CASSLRSSGITNEQFF.

V gene TRBV5-1 combines with J gene TRBJ1-5; D is perhaps TRBD1 (5 bases). The V gene's germline CDR1 is SGHRS and CDR2 YFSETQ. The CDR3 runs to 14 residues. Trimming stripped 3 bases from V and 2 bases from J, with 9 bases between. The DNA of the CDR3 is TGCGCCAGCAGCTCGGGGGAACGCAATCAGCCCCAGCATTTT. This codes for CASSSGERNQPQHF.

This clonotype was seen more than once but under ten times. This chain links TRBV30 with TRBJ1-2, with D perhaps TRBD1 (6 bases). This CDR3 is 12 amino acids long. Germline V lookup: CDR1 GTSNPN, CDR2 SVGIG (reference sequence). Trimming took 3 bases from V and 2 from J, leaving 7 bases between them. The CDR3 sequence is CAWRGGNYGYTF. The CDR3, as DNA: TGTGCCTGGAGGGGGGGCAACTATGGCTACACCTTC.

This clonotype was found a few times. The chain carries TRBV5-1 and TRBJ1-1; D is possibly TRBD1 (6 bases). CDR1 is SGHRS and CDR2 is YFSETQ in the germline V gene. V lost 3 bases and J lost 2, with 14 bases in between. There are 15 residues in the CDR3. This CDR3 reads CASSYEGGRNTEAFF. CDR3 DNA sequence: TGCGCCAGCAGCTACGAGGGGGGTCGTAACACTGAAGCTTTCTTT. Supplemented by reference TRBV5-1 and TRBJ1-1, the full variable domain reads KAGVTQTPRYLIKTRGQQVTLSCSPISGHRSVSWYQQTPGQGLQFLFEYFSETQRNKGNFPGRFSGRQFSNSRSEMNVSTLELGDSALYLCASSYEGGRNTEAFFGQGTRLTVV.

Here the CDR3 reads CASADLAGATDTQYF. Written as DNA, the CDR3 is TGTGCTAGTGCTGACTTGGCGGGAGCCACAGATACGCAGTATTTT. The chain joins TRBV12-5 to TRBJ2-3; TRBD2 aligns across 7 bases. After removal of 7 bases from V and 2 bases from J, the junction contained 9 bases not matched to a gene. CDR1 LGHNT and CDR2 FRNRAP come from the germline V gene. CDR3 length: 15 amino acids. The entire variable domain, with the rest obtained from reference TRBV12-5 and TRBJ2-3, is as follows: DARVTQTPRHKVTEMGQEVTMRCQPILGHNTVFWYRQTMMQGLELLAYFRNRAPLDDSGMPKDRFSAEMPDATLATLKIQPSEPRDSAVYFCASADLAGATDTQYFGPGTRLTVL.

This clonotype has a count of ten or more. This chain uses TRBV6-1 with TRBJ2-3; TRBD1 aligns across 11 bases. With V trimmed by 7 bases and J by 3 bases, 3 bases remained unmatched. This CDR3 contains 14 residues. The V gene's germline CDR1 is MNHNS and CDR2 SASEGT. CDR3 in amino acids: CASMDRGRTDTQYF. The CDR3 nucleotides read TGTGCCAGCATGGACAGGGGGCGTACAGATACGCAGTATTTT.

The chain uses TRBV20-1 and TRBJ2-3; D ambiguous. Trimming removed 5 bases from V and 2 bases from J, with 14 bases in between. The CDR3 loop spans 14 amino acids. Germline V CDR1 and CDR2: DFQATT, SNEGSKA (reference sequence). The CDR3, as DNA: TGCAGTGCTCTATCGACCACCTACACAGATACGCAGTATTTT. Amino acids: CSALSTTYTDTQYF.

The chain uses TRBV3-1 and TRBJ1-2, with D unclear. CDR1 is LGHDT, CDR2 YNNKEL, per germline (reference sequence). The length of the CDR3 is 13 residues. V lost 0 bases to trimming and J lost 4 bases, with 6 bases between them. CDR3 nucleotides: TGTGCCAGCAGCCAAGATATCCTCTATGGCTACACCTTC. Encoded protein: CASSQDILYGYTF.

This clonotype was detected many times. V is TRBV27 and J is TRBJ2-3; TRBD2 matches 12 bases. In germline, CDR1 is MNHEY, CDR2 SMNVEV (reference sequence). CDR3 length: 17 residues. With V trimmed by 2 bases and J by 4 bases, 7 bases remained unmatched. This chain's CDR3 is CASSLLASGGVADTQYF. CDR3 in DNA: TGTGCCAGCAGTTTACTTGCTAGCGGGGGGGTCGCAGATACGCAGTATTTT.

This clonotype was detected many times. This chain joins TRBV29-1 and TRBJ1-2, with D uncertain. This CDR3 spans 13 amino acids. Germline V lookup: CDR1 SQVTM, CDR2 ANQGSEA. Trimming shortened V by 4 bases and J by 2 bases, and 11 bases separated the two germline ends. DNA of the CDR3: TGCAGCGTTGGTGAAGGGTGGAACTATGGCTACACCTTC. It is translated as CSVGEGWNYGYTF.

This clonotype was seen a few times. The chain carries TRBV27 and TRBJ2-7, with D possibly being TRBD1 or TRBD2 (5 bases each). The V end was cut by 5 bases, the J end by 7 bases, with 18 bases between. Looked up from germline, CDR1 is MNHEY and CDR2 is SMNVEV (reference sequence). This CDR3 region has 14 residues. The CDR3 reads CASSLAGALGEQYF. For the CDR3, the DNA is TGTGCCAGCAGTCTCGCCGGGGCTCTGGGGGAGCAGTACTTC.

The table lists this clonotype with a few counts. V gene TRBV6-2 or TRBV6-3 combines with J gene TRBJ2-5, with TRBD2 identical over 12 bases. CDR3 length: 13 amino acids. Losses at the gene ends were 6 bases for V and 5 bases for J; bases not matched to a gene: 1. Looked up from germline, CDR1 is MNHEY and CDR2 is SVGEGT. The CDR3: CASRGTSGETQYF. The CDR3 region has the DNA TGTGCCAGCAGGGGGACTAGCGGGGAGACCCAGTACTTC.

This chain connects TRBV11-2 to TRBJ2-5, with D possibly being TRBD1 (5 bases). The CDR3 extends over 14 amino acids. From germline, CDR1 is SGHAT and CDR2 FQNNGV. V was shortened by 5 bases and J by 4 bases, with 14 bases between the two germline ends. CDR3 sequence (DNA): TGTGCCAGCAGCCCCTGGGCAGGGCCAGAGACCCAGTACTTC. As protein: CASSPWAGPETQYF.

This clonotype was observed at least ten times. The rearrangement links TRBV4-1 to TRBJ2-3; D gene ambiguous. Looked up from germline, CDR1 is MGHRA and CDR2 is YSYEKL. The V end was cut by 0 bases, the J end by 0 bases, with 10 bases between. The length of the CDR3 is 16 residues. The CDR3 DNA reads TGCGCCAGCAGCCAAGATTGGCCAGCTAGCACAGATACGCAGTATTTT. Translation gives CASSQDWPASTDTQYF.

The genes are TRBV3-1 and TRBJ2-7, with D unresolved. V dropped 4 bases and J dropped 2 bases, with 12 bases sitting between them. The germline CDR1 and CDR2 sequences are LGHDT and YNNKEL (reference sequence). The CDR3 runs to 14 residues. Here the CDR3 DNA reads TGTGCCAGCAGCCCGAACCTAGTGGCCTACGAGCAGTACTTC. Protein sequence: CASSPNLVAYEQYF.

This chain links TRBV29-1 with TRBJ2-7, with TRBD2 as a possible D gene (8 bases). V lost 7 bases, J lost 3 bases, and 13 bases lay in between. The germline V gene has CDR1 SQVTM and CDR2 ANQGSEA. This CDR3 is built from 12 residues. CDR3 in amino acids: CSAGGDSYEQYF. DNA of the CDR3: TGCAGCGCCGGGGGGGACAGCTACGAGCAGTACTTC.

The sample holds one count of this clonotype. V is TRBV9 and J is TRBJ2-1; 7 nucleotides match TRBD2. This CDR3 has 15 residues. Trimming cost V 0 bases and J 7 bases; bases outside gene matches: 7. Looked up from germline, CDR1 is SGDLS and CDR2 is YYNGEE. CDR3 residues: CASSVARQAGNEQFF. The CDR3 DNA reads TGTGCCAGCAGCGTAGCCCGGCAAGCGGGGAATGAGCAGTTCTTC.

CDR3 DNA: TGTGCCAGCAGTTATCTGGACCACTACAATGAGCAGTTCTTC. Translated: CASSYLDHYNEQFF. The V gene is TRBV6-5, the J gene TRBJ2-1, with D unresolved. The CDR3 sequence is 14 residues long. The V gene lost 3 bases and the J gene lost 3 bases, with 9 bases spanning the gap. Germline V gene lookup returns CDR1 MNHEY and CDR2 SVGAGI.